Listed below are T cell receptor beta chains from one sample, sequenced in a study of T cells in Graves' hyperthyroidism and ophthalmopathy. TCRdb itself ran the multiplex PCR reads through MiXCR, one entry per CDR3 protein. Of about 610,000 distinct CDR3 sequences listed, roughly 15% are singletons. Specimen: blood. The receptors come from a middle-aged woman with Graves' ophthalmopathy. Both conserved end residues are trimmed from each CDR3. Not all rows give a size; the values are once, few, many and, for expanded clones, a class.

size	J	V	CDR3
many	TRBJ2-7	TRBV12-3/TRBV12-4	ASSSQGASYEQY
many	TRBJ1-1	TRBV12-3/TRBV12-4	ASRDGMNTEAF
many	TRBJ1-1	TRBV12-3/TRBV12-4	ASSKMDRTTEAF
many	TRBJ1-2	TRBV7-2	ASELGGANYGYT
NA	TRBJ1-2	TRBV7-2	ASSSTFGVSYGYT
many	TRBJ1-4	TRBV27	ASSKGDDIEKLF
NA	TRBJ2-7	TRBV7-8	ASSLEGRGISYEQY
many	TRBJ1-5	TRBV6-1	ASSLQRDQPQH
many	TRBJ2-5	TRBV7-3	ASSLTADATQY
many	TRBJ2-2	TRBV7-2	ASSLSGPRANTGELF
few	TRBJ1-1	TRBV27	ASSSIQGSFGAF
once	TRBJ1-2	TRBV19	ASSIQGAYGYS
few	TRBJ1-1	TRBV3-1	ASSPGQSGEAF
NA	TRBJ1-1	TRBV6-1	ASRQGLGTEAF
NA	TRBJ1-1	TRBV24-1	ATSVTGVNTEAF
many	TRBJ1-1	TRBV6-5	ASSYQQDTEAF
few	TRBJ2-7	TRBV12-3/TRBV12-4	ASSVTGHYEQY
many	TRBJ2-7	TRBV20-1	SAERGGRTSYEQY
many	TRBJ2-5	TRBV6-5	ASSSLSIAGAETQY
many	TRBJ2-2	TRBV6-2/TRBV6-3	ASGEGMTGELF
many	TRBJ2-7	TRBV20-1	SVTAQALGEQY
NA	TRBJ2-5	TRBV5-1	ASSLVGTSGQETQY
few	TRBJ1-1	TRBV18	ASSYGATEAF
NA	TRBJ1-1	TRBV7-8	ASSLDPSAARAF
NA	TRBJ1-1	TRBV6-1	ASNLRPVGWQAF
many	TRBJ2-7	TRBV4-1	ASSQPASGSYEQY
many	TRBJ1-2	TRBV19	ASSIDGAGNYGYT
few	TRBJ1-2	TRBV5-1	ASSINRESYT
few	TRBJ2-5	TRBV24-1	ATSDRRAPGTQY
many	TRBJ2-7	TRBV29-1	SVGPRDPNEQY
NA	TRBJ2-2	TRBV4-1	ASSQEGGILTGELF
NA	TRBJ2-2	TRBV6-5	ASSYVAGTGELF
many	TRBJ1-3	TRBV6-2/TRBV6-3	ASSYSMATGNPEDTIY
many	TRBJ2-2	TRBV27	ASSFVRGRDTNTGELF
NA	TRBJ2-2	TRBV28	ASRRGARDTGELF
few	TRBJ1-5	TRBV7-2	ASSLQGQGGQPQH
NA	TRBJ2-7	TRBV11-1	ASSSTDPGLSYEQY
many	TRBJ1-1	TRBV7-3	ASSLVGEEAEAF
many	TRBJ2-7	TRBV6-4	ASSVSAEQY
many	TRBJ1-1	TRBV12-3/TRBV12-4	ASSLYEGTTEAF
many	TRBJ1-1	TRBV6-5	ASSYVRGSTEAF
NA	TRBJ2-7	TRBV19	ASSTAVGSYEQY
many	TRBJ2-7	TRBV6-1	ASSERQVSYEQY
many	TRBJ1-3	TRBV6-1	ASRVSGNTIY
NA	TRBJ1-1	TRBV28	ASSPPTLNTEAF
many	TRBJ2-7	TRBV2	ASSEDEDYEQY
NA	TRBJ1-5	TRBV12-5	ASGLEINQPQH
NA	TRBJ2-5	TRBV12-3/TRBV12-4	ASSQVAGEETQY
many	TRBJ2-5	TRBV20-1	SGVRTSAYQETQY
many	TRBJ2-7	TRBV29-1	SVRDRAKTTYEQY
many	TRBJ1-2	TRBV6-1	ASSVGAGYT
NA	TRBJ2-5	TRBV12-3/TRBV12-4	ASSRGQSQETQY
many	TRBJ2-5	TRBV29-1	SVEGLAGGETQY
many	TRBJ2-5	TRBV6-2/TRBV6-3	ASRPVSGEVETQY